The T cell receptor (beta chain) under discussion was sequenced for a study of identical twins. Whole-study findings and limits: Invariant MAIT and iNKT cells are populations that could partly confound zero-insertion analyses. Fewer insertions characterized abundant cord blood beta clonotypes, whereas memory repertoires showed none. The models gave estimates that fell short of the out-of-frame TCR alpha sharing seen in monozygotic twins.

The germline gives CDR1 SGHAT, CDR2 FQNNGV. CDR3 length: 14 residues. The germline V and J ends were trimmed by 8 bases and 4 bases, with 16 bases remaining between them. TCRdb analysed the 5' RACE reads with MiXCR anew, one entry per CDR3 protein. Of about 490,000 distinct CDR3 sequences detected, roughly 15% appear once; the ten largest clones hold roughly 0.4%. Among all donors, each was a healthy Caucasian. This clonotype occurred a few times. Its matching antigen is unknown. This sample was also put to use in a study of yellow fever vaccine responses in identical twins.

The sequenced sample was CD4+ T cells sorted from blood. The genes are TRBV11-2 and TRBJ2-3, with D possibly being TRBD2 (7 bases). The sequence was collected from a woman aged 18-29 years in good health. The CDR3 sequence is CASGRGAVADTQYF. CDR3 coding DNA: TGTGCCAGCGGCCGGGGGGCTGTTGCAGATACGCAGTATTTT.